This is a list of T cell receptor beta chains from one sample in a study of blood T cell repertoires in COVID-19. Produced via immunoSEQ multiplex PCR; TCRdb's table is partial and in-frame only. The sample lists some 180,000 clones, roughly 80% occurring once. Sequencing was done on a sample of peripheral blood. All receptors come from a woman over 75 with COVID-19, enrolled during active disease. Each CDR3 is given with its conserved first and last residue. D genes are given only for firm matches. Size values are once, few and many counts, or a class for expanded clones, and some rows have none.

cdr3_nt cdr3_aa clone_size j_call v_call cdr3_length d_call
TGTGCCAGCAGTTTACGGGGGGCGGTTACCGGGGAGCTGTTTTTT CASSLRGAVTGELFF . TRBJ2-2 TRBV27 15 .
TGTGCCAGCACTCGGGGACAGGGGAGAAACGAGCAGTACTTC CASTRGQGRNEQYF once TRBJ2-7 TRBV28 14 TRBD1
TGTGCCAGCAGTTTCGGTTGGGGGGTGGATGAAAAACTGTTTTTT CASSFGWGVDEKLFF . TRBJ1-4 TRBV28 15 .
TGTGCCAGCAGCCAAGATTTGATAGGGACAGGGGACGAAAAACTGTTTTTT CASSQDLIGTGDEKLFF . TRBJ1-4 TRBV4-2 17 TRBD1
TGTGCCAGCAGTTATAGCGGGAGGGAATACAATGAGCAGTTCTTC CASSYSGREYNEQFF . TRBJ2-1 TRBV6-5 15 TRBD2
TGTGCCAGCAGCTTATCGCTAGCGGGAGGCCTTGGCGTGAAGACCCAGTACTTC CASSLSLAGGLGVKTQYF . TRBJ2-5 TRBV7-6 18 TRBD2
TGTGCCAGCAGCCGACTAGACGCCGGGGAGCTGTTTTTT CASSRLDAGELFF . TRBJ2-2 TRBV3-1/TRBV3-2 13 .
TGTGCCAGCAGCTTAGCTGTCCCAGGGTGGAAGAGCAATCAGCCCCAGCATTTT CASSLAVPGWKSNQPQHF . TRBJ1-5 TRBV7-2 18 .
TGTGCCAGCAACCTAAACTCAAAGGGCTACACCTTC CASNLNSKGYTF . TRBJ1-2 TRBV12-3/TRBV12-4 12 .
TGTGCCAGTCTTTTCACAGGGCTCGAAGCTTTCTTT CASLFTGLEAFF . TRBJ1-1 TRBV6-5 12 .
TGTGCCAGCAGCTGGGACTTCCTAAGCACAGATACGCAGTATTTT CASSWDFLSTDTQYF . TRBJ2-3 TRBV11-3 15 .
TGTGCCACCAGTGATCGGGACAGGGGGACCTACGAGCAGTACTTC CATSDRDRGTYEQYF . TRBJ2-7 TRBV24-1 15 TRBD1
TGTGCCACGCCCATCGGAGGGGCCTCTGGGGCCAACGTCCTGACTTTC CATPIGGASGANVLTF . TRBJ2-6 TRBV24-1 16 .
TGTGCCAGCAGCCAAGACCCGGGATACTATGGCTACACCTTC CASSQDPGYYGYTF . TRBJ1-2 TRBV4-2 14 .
TGTGCCAGCCGCACCAGCGAGAACACTGAAGCTTTCTTT CASRTSENTEAFF . TRBJ1-1 TRBV18 13 .
TGTGCCAGCAGACGGGACAGGGAGATATACGAGCAGTACTTC CASRRDREIYEQYF . TRBJ2-7 TRBV27 14 TRBD1
TGTGCCAGCAGTATCAATGGAGCTAATGAAAAACTGTTTTTT CASSINGANEKLFF . TRBJ1-4 TRBV6-5 14 .
TGCGCCAGCAGCCAGACGACAGGGGGCTATGGCTACACCTTC CASSQTTGGYGYTF . TRBJ1-2 TRBV4-1 14 TRBD1
TGTGCCAGTAGTAAGGGGACAGGGGGCAAGCAGCCCCAGCATTTT CASSKGTGGKQPQHF . TRBJ1-5 TRBV19 15 TRBD1
TGTGCCAGCAGCGCAGATTTTGGGAACACTGAAGCTTTCTTT CASSADFGNTEAFF . TRBJ1-1 TRBV6-4 14 .
TGTGCCAGCAGCCAATATTTAGCGTGGGGAGAGACCCAGTACTTC CASSQYLAWGETQYF . TRBJ2-5 TRBV14 15 .
TGTGCCAGCGCTGAACATAACACCGGGGAGCTGTTTTTT CASAEHNTGELFF . TRBJ2-2 TRBV28 13 .
TGTGCCAGTAGTATATCGGGTTCTCAGCCCCAGCATTTT CASSISGSQPQHF . TRBJ1-5 TRBV19 13 .
TGTGCCAGCGGGGACAGGGCCACCTCTGGAAACACCATATATTTT CASGDRATSGNTIYF . TRBJ1-3 TRBV3-1/TRBV3-2 15 TRBD1
TGTGCCAGCAGGTCCGCCGGGACTTCGGGCTATGGCTACACCTTC CASRSAGTSGYGYTF . TRBJ1-2 TRBV5-4 15 .
TGTGCCAGCAGTTTAGGCCGGGAGGACAACTATGGCTACACCTTC CASSLGREDNYGYTF . TRBJ1-2 TRBV28 15 .
TGTGCCAGCAGCTTGTTCAGGAATAGCAATCAGCCCCAGCATTTT CASSLFRNSNQPQHF . TRBJ1-5 TRBV5-5 15 .
TGCAGCGTTGTTAAGAACACTGAAGCTTTCTTT CSVVKNTEAFF . TRBJ1-1 TRBV29-1 11 .
TGTGCCAGCAGCCCCGGTTTCAGCAATCAGCCCCAGCATTTT CASSPGFSNQPQHF once TRBJ1-5 TRBV7-8 14 .
TGTGCCAGCAGCTTACTTGGCGGGAACACCATATATTTT CASSLLGGNTIYF few TRBJ1-3 TRBV7-9 13 .
TGTGCCAGCAGCGGCCTATCTAGCCGGGTGCAAGAGACCCAGTACTTC CASSGLSSRVQETQYF . TRBJ2-5 TRBV5-6 16 .
TGTGCCAGCAGCTTGGGACAGGGGGCTGACGAGCAGTACTTC CASSLGQGADEQYF . TRBJ2-7 TRBV5-4 14 TRBD1
TGTGCCAGTAGTAAATGGACAGGGGGGACCGGGGAGCTGTTTTTT CASSKWTGGTGELFF . TRBJ2-2 TRBV19 15 TRBD1
TGTGCCAGCAGCGTTTCACTAGCGGAAAACACCGGGGAGCTGTTTTTT CASSVSLAENTGELFF . TRBJ2-2 TRBV9 16 TRBD2
TGTGCCAGCTCACTACTTAGCACAGATACGCAGTATTTT CASSLLSTDTQYF . TRBJ2-3 TRBV18 13 .
TGTGCCAGCAGCTCGGCGGGGGTGGGTGAAGCTTTCTTT CASSSAGVGEAFF few TRBJ1-1 TRBV11-1 13 .
TGTGCCAGCAGCTTGAGAGTGACGGGTAATGAAAAACTGTTTTTT CASSLRVTGNEKLFF . TRBJ1-4 TRBV7-2 15 .
TGCGCCAGCAGCCAAGTGGATTCCAGGGTGTATAGCCAAGAGACCCAGTACTTC CASSQVDSRVYSQETQYF few TRBJ2-5 TRBV4-3 18 .
TGTGCCAGCAGTTACAAAGCGGAGGCGGGCGGCTACACCTTC CASSYKAEAGGYTF . TRBJ1-2 TRBV6-5 14 .
TGTGCCAGCAGCCCCCGACAGGGGAGCACTGAAGCTTTCTTT CASSPRQGSTEAFF . TRBJ1-1 TRBV3-1/TRBV3-2 14 TRBD1
TGTGCCAGCAGCCCTAGCGGGAGGGGTCCGCAGTATTTT CASSPSGRGPQYF once TRBJ2-3 TRBV7-9 13 TRBD2
TGTGCCAGCAGGTACAGGGGGAGGGCCCTGGGGGAGACCCAGTACTTC CASRYRGRALGETQYF . TRBJ2-5 TRBV28 16 .
TGTGCCAGCAGTTTTAGTGAGGTTTATGGCTACACCTTC CASSFSEVYGYTF . TRBJ1-2 TRBV12-3/TRBV12-4 13 .
TGTGCCAGCAGCCCCCCGGGACAGGGGCTTGCATATTTT CASSPPGQGLAYF . TRBJ2-3 TRBV3-1/TRBV3-2 13 TRBD1
TGTGCCAGCAGCGCCCAACTAGCGGGGGGGCCGATTCAGACCCAGTACTTC CASSAQLAGGPIQTQYF . TRBJ2-5 TRBV5-4 17 TRBD2
TGTGCCAGCAGCTTACAGGGAAATAATTCACCCCTCCACTTT CASSLQGNNSPLHF . TRBJ1-6 TRBV11-3 14 .
TGTGCCAGTAGTATTGGAGCTACAACTAATGAAAAACTGTTTTTT CASSIGATTNEKLFF . TRBJ1-4 TRBV19 15 .
TGTGCCAGCAGCTTACCCCGCGAGGGACTAGCGGCCTACAATGAGCAGTTCTTC CASSLPREGLAAYNEQFF . TRBJ2-1 TRBV7-9 18 TRBD2
TGTGCCAGCAGCTGGACCCCCCTGGGGAGCAGCTATGGCTACACCTTC CASSWTPLGSSYGYTF . TRBJ1-2 TRBV7-2 16 .
TGTGCCAGCAGTCCCCCCTCCGGACTCTGGCGGTTCTTC CASSPPSGLWRFF once TRBJ2-1 TRBV6-2/TRBV6-3 13 .
TGTGCCAGCAGCTTCCCTCCTAGCGGAGTCTCTGGGGCCAACGTCCTGACTTTC CASSFPPSGVSGANVLTF . TRBJ2-6 TRBV7-9 18 TRBD2
TGTGCCAGCAGCTTAAGAGGGCCGATATCCGGGGAGCTGTTTTTT CASSLRGPISGELFF . TRBJ2-2 TRBV7-2 15 .
TGTGCCAGCTCTCCCACAGCAGGGATTGGCAATCAGCCCCAGCATTTT CASSPTAGIGNQPQHF . TRBJ1-5 TRBV18 16 .
TGTGCCATCAGTGAGTCGACCAGGGGGCGAACTGAAGCTTTCTTT CAISESTRGRTEAFF . TRBJ1-1 TRBV10-3 15 TRBD1
TGTGCCAGCCAATCCGACAGGCAGAAAATCTACGAGCAGTACTTC CASQSDRQKIYEQYF . TRBJ2-7 TRBV28 15 .
TGTGCCAGCAGCTTAGTCGACAGCCAACTTAACTATGGCTACACCTTC CASSLVDSQLNYGYTF . TRBJ1-2 TRBV7-2 16 .
TGTGCCAGCAGTGAACTGTACGCGGGGGGGCAAGAGACCCAGTACTTC CASSELYAGGQETQYF . TRBJ2-5 TRBV2 16 TRBD2
TGTGCCAGCAGTTCCCCGACAGTCCCCTACGAGCAGTACTTC CASSSPTVPYEQYF . TRBJ2-7 TRBV6-5 14 .
TGTGCCAGCAGCCCTACTGGCGGGGTTCGTCGCCTCCTGCACACTGAAGCTTTCTTT CASSPTGGVRRLLHTEAFF . TRBJ1-1 TRBV3-1/TRBV3-2 19 .